One T cell receptor delta chain is described in this entry. Its cognate antigen has yet to be identified. No quality values exist for individual bases; no much larger clone is one base distant. This sample is part of a study of Vδ1+ human thymocytes (dated by TCRdb to the late 2010s). Regarding the study in general: The study characterised mRNA-level TRG and TRD CDR3 repertoires of highly purified Vdelta1+ thymocytes from young children as a data resource. Validation of the multiplex-based CDR3 amplicon strategy against 5'RACE-based CDR3 amplicon generation methods had been performed previously.

The germline V gene provides CDR1 TSWWSYY and CDR2 QGS. Relative to germline, V is missing 4 bases and J is missing 0 bases, with 23 bases of the junction outside any gene match. Including the terminal cysteine and phenylalanine, the CDR3 comprises 22 residues. Kept here is only the CDR3 DNA, which spans 66 bases and is read in frame from base 1. Beyond this particular receptor, the publication reports: Donors shared many TRG clonotypes (up to 6.9x10^3), but TRD repertoires were essentially private, with at most 120 shared. Unlike the oligoclonal repertoires in peripheral blood, the thymic TRG and TRD repertoires appeared highly polyclonal, with Gaussian CDR3 length distributions. The use of highly purified populations and single-cell validation was advised by the authors, since misinterpretation of bulk repertoire data could be caused by unexpected Vdelta2 sequences. About 20% of thymic TRD sequences were found to be Vdelta2 (and few were Vdelta3) despite high sort purity, in contrast to peripheral blood Vdelta1+ controls. No clustering by age or sex was observed, so analyses did not stratify donors by these variables.

RNA extraction was carried out with the RNeasy mini kit, and reverse transcription was then done using Superscript III. CDR3 amplicons were generated by multiplex PCR with pooled V-gene forward primers and a constant-region reverse primer carrying Illumina adaptor overhangs. After gel purification, the amplicons were indexed with Nextera index primers during about 8 additional PCR cycles and then purified using AMPure XP beads. Sequencing of the libraries was done on an Illumina MiSeq using paired-end 250 bp reads, dual indexing and a 20% PhiX spike-in. In the source study's methods: FastQC was used to check read quality, and ea-utils fastq-join was used to merge TRG read pairs. IMGT/HighV-QUEST was used to annotate the sequences, only productive sequences with an unambiguous V-gene assignment were kept, and clonotypes were defined as sequences sharing an identical CDR3 sequence. For downstream analysis, VDJtools 1.1.1, tcR 2.2.3, Treemap and vegan Shannon diversity in R 3.4.4 were used. The public reads were reprocessed by TCRdb using CATT, and rows of matching DNA were later combined. The V and J calls reflect TCRdb's pipeline rather than the authors' work. This sample has 50,000 to 60,000 delta-chain clones in its table, and around 16% of those were observed once. The ten largest account for over 0.35% of the sample.

Thymic samples were depleted of alphabeta T cells, then CD3+ TCRVdelta1+ TCRVdelta2- thymocytes were FACS-sorted. Sorted Vdelta1+ thymocyte purity ranged from about 96% to 99.6%. The thymic specimens were obtained from several paediatric patients who were undergoing corrective cardiac surgery and ranged in age from roughly 5 days to 17 months. After the thymic tissue was dispersed, mononuclear cells were isolated using a Histopaque-1077 density gradient. For staining, the antibodies used were anti-TCRVdelta1 clone TS8.2, anti-TCRVdelta2 clone B6, anti-CD3 clone HIT3a and anti-TCRalphabeta clone IP26.

Sequencing used Vdelta1+ gamma-delta thymocytes from the thymus. The cell subset or site label, read with the paper, signifies: FACS-sorted CD3+ TCRalphabeta- TCRVdelta1+ TCRVdelta2- thymocytes. Recombination connected TRDV1 to TRDJ1; the junction holds 10 bases that match TRDD3. The sequence derives from a girl in the first two years of life who had congenital heart surgery. The CDR3 has the sequence CALGGGIRVDSPSSLYTDKLIF. The sequence in DNA is TGTGCTCTTGGGGGGGGGATACGCGTTGATTCCCCGTCATCCCTATACACCGATAAACTCATCTTT.